The T cell receptor beta chain under discussion was sequenced for a study of blood T cell repertoires in COVID-19. Authors' methods: Amplified reference gene primers provided the basis for estimating nucleated cell counts. The assay was immunoSEQ multiplex PCR, and TCRdb's table has in-frame clones only and misses some. V, J and clone size reflect that table, while D and trimming were determined from the DNA. This sample has about 140,000 clones, with 70% to 80% found just once. The length of the CDR3 is 14 residues. V and J are TRBV21-1 and TRBJ1-1. TRBV21-1 is designated a pseudogene. The clonotype originates from a man between 60 and 75 years old who had recovered from COVID-19. Material: peripheral blood. CDR3 coding DNA: TGTGCCAGCAGCAAAGACCCGGTGAACACTGAAGCTTTCTTT. It specifies CASSKDPVNTEAFF.